A single sample is the source of the 17 T cell receptor beta chains below, sequenced in a study of T cell repertoires in cytomegalovirus infection. A single record per CDR3 protein comes from TCRdb applying MiXCR to the reads. Here the sample spans roughly 500,000 distinct CDR3 sequences, about 42% being singletons. For these receptors, no antigen is known. Sequences were derived from cultured PBMCs, sampled from culture after CMV antigen stimulation. The source is a human donor in good health (CMV status not recorded). Some clones in this sample may be carry-over from other donors' samples.

The V and J genes are TRBV28 and TRBJ2-1; either TRBD1 or TRBD2 may fit D (5 bases each). Germline lookup yields CDR1 MDHEN and CDR2 SYDVKM. The CDR3 extends over 14 amino acids. V shed 5 bases and J shed 9 bases, with 17 bases lying between them. Written as DNA, the CDR3 is TGTGCCAGCAGTAACTCCGGGACGCCCACTGAGCAGTTCTTC. Protein product: CASSNSGTPTEQFF.

The chain combines TRBV7-2 with TRBJ2-5; D gene unclear. The germline gives CDR1 SGHTA, CDR2 FQGNSA. The CDR3 is made up of 12 amino acids. With 8 bases removed from V and 1 base from J, the gap between germline ends came to 8 bases. DNA for the CDR3: TGTGCCAGCGCTAGTATCCAAGAGACCCAGTACTTC. This translates into CASASIQETQYF.

The chain has TRBV12-5 and TRBJ2-1, with TRBD1 matching 8 bases. This CDR3 contains 18 residues. Germline V gene sequence: CDR1 LGHNT, CDR2 FRNRAP. J gave up 1 base and V 6 bases, and 14 bases lay outside the gene matches. The CDR3 coding sequence is TGTGCTAGTGGCCTCGGACAGGGAAGATCAGAGTCCTACAATGAGCAGTTCTTC. It encodes CASGLGQGRSESYNEQFF.

This chain joins TRBV7-2 and TRBJ2-1; 13 bases fit TRBD2. The trim removed 3 bases at V and 5 bases at J, leaving 13 bases unmatched. The CDR3 is made up of 19 amino acids. Per germline, CDR1 SGHTA and CDR2 FQGNSA. CDR3 in DNA: TGTGCCAGCAGCTTCACTAGCGGGGGGGCCTCGGTTCGGGACAATGAGCAGTTCTTC. This gives the protein CASSFTSGGASVRDNEQFF.

This chain uses TRBV6-5 with TRBJ2-1, with 11 bases lining up with TRBD2. The germline CDR1 and CDR2 sequences are MNHEY and SVGAGI. The CDR3 length is 15 residues. V lost 3 bases, J lost 7 bases, and 5 bases stayed unmatched. The CDR3 region has the DNA TGTGCCAGCAGTTATGGACTAGCGGGTCGGAATGAGCAGTTCTTC. Its protein product is CASSYGLAGRNEQFF.

The V gene is TRBV3-1, the J gene TRBJ2-1; D remains ambiguous. Germline V gene sequence: CDR1 LGHDT, CDR2 YNNKEL (reference sequence). This CDR3 has 15 residues. The V and J ends lost 1 base and 2 bases respectively, with 9 bases between them. The CDR3 region is CASSQGVRTYNEQFF. The CDR3 DNA is TGTGCCAGCAGCCAAGGGGTACGCACCTACAATGAGCAGTTCTTC.

The sample holds a few counts of this clonotype. The chain uses TRBV7-9 and TRBJ1-2; D is perhaps TRBD1 (5 bases). The CDR3 is 14 residues long. The ends were cut back, 4 bases at V and 8 bases at J, with 17 bases in the middle. CDR1 SEHNR and CDR2 FQNEAQ come from the germline V gene (reference sequence). The CDR3 protein is CASSSEGARRGYTF. The CDR3 coding sequence is TGTGCCAGCAGCTCAGAAGGGGCCCGGCGGGGCTACACCTTC. The variable domain in full, completed from reference TRBV7-9 and TRBJ1-2, reads DTGVSQNPRHKITKRGQNVTFRCDPISEHNRLYWYRQTLGQGPEFLTYFQNEAQLEKSRLLSDRFSAERPKGSFSTLEIQRTEQGDSAMYLCASSSEGARRGYTFGSGTRLTVV.

This clonotype was picked up many times. The V call is TRBV7-2, the J call TRBJ1-5; possible D gene TRBD1, 5 bases. This CDR3 is 16 amino acids long. V was cut by 5 bases and J by 4 bases, with 18 bases left in between. Looked up from germline, CDR1 is SGHTA and CDR2 is FQGNSA. CDR3 sequence: CASSLLGVGTNQPQHF. The CDR3 coding sequence is TGTGCCAGCAGCCTCTTGGGGGTAGGAACTAATCAGCCCCAGCATTTT.

CDR3: CSAPTSGGGQDIQYF. CDR3 bases: TGCAGTGCCCCGACTAGCGGGGGGGGCCAGGACATTCAGTACTTC. The chain couples TRBV20-1 to TRBJ2-4; TRBD2 aligns across 14 bases. The J segment lost 8 bases and the V segment lost 6 bases, leaving 9 bases of the junction unmatched. Looked up from germline, CDR1 is DFQATT and CDR2 is SNEGSKA (reference sequence). The CDR3 has 15 amino acids.

This clonotype showed up just a few times. The V and J genes are TRBV27 and TRBJ2-5; possibly TRBD1 or TRBD2 for D (5 bases each). Germline CDR1 is MNHEY and CDR2 is SMNVEV (reference sequence). This CDR3 is built from 16 residues. V shed 11 bases and J shed 3 bases, with 25 bases lying between them. CDR3 sequence reads: CAAGSGYGTVEETQYF. CDR3 DNA sequence: TGTGCCGCAGGCTCGGGGTATGGGACGGTGGAAGAGACCCAGTACTTC.

This sequence joins TRBV2 and TRBJ1-5; D unresolved. Germline values: CDR1 SNHLY, CDR2 FYNNEI. Between the trimmed V and J ends, which lost 6 bases and 0 bases, there was a span of 18 bases. The CDR3 extends over 17 amino acids. CDR3 in amino acids: CASRRELNLYSNQPQHF. CDR3 coding DNA: TGTGCCAGCAGGAGGGAGCTAAATCTTTATAGCAATCAGCCCCAGCATTTT.

The V call is TRBV19, the J call TRBJ1-1; D gene uncertain. The CDR3 is made up of 15 amino acids. The germline V and J ends were trimmed by 5 bases and 2 bases, with 15 bases remaining between them. CDR1 is LNHDA, CDR2 SQIVND, per germline (reference sequence). CDR3 DNA: TGTGCCAGTAGTTCCCAACCCGGGTTAAACACTGAAGCTTTCTTT. Its protein product is CASSSQPGLNTEAFF.

This clonotype has a handful of counts. The V call is TRBV7-9, the J call TRBJ2-7; D is possibly TRBD1 (5 bases). V shed 5 bases and J shed 2 bases, with 13 bases lying between them. The CDR3 sequence is 14 residues long. Germline assignment: CDR1 SEHNR and CDR2 FQNEAQ (reference sequence). In nucleotides, the CDR3 is TGTGCCAGCAGCCGATGGGCAGGGCCCTACGAGCAGTACTTC. It specifies CASSRWAGPYEQYF.

This clonotype was seen only a few times. This chain uses TRBV4-1 with TRBJ1-2; D gene uncertain. V was trimmed by 2 bases and J by 6 bases, leaving 13 bases between them. CDR3 size: 14 residues. Germline-derived CDR1 and CDR2 are MGHRA and YSYEKL. The CDR3 protein is CASSQRGGVDGYTF. The CDR3 DNA reads TGCGCCAGCAGCCAACGGGGAGGAGTAGATGGCTACACCTTC.

V gene TRBV28 combines with J gene TRBJ2-5; D unresolved. The CDR3 is 12 amino acids. The ends were cut back, 4 bases at V and 7 bases at J, with 10 bases in the middle. Germline V lookup: CDR1 MDHEN, CDR2 SYDVKM. Here the CDR3 DNA reads TGTGCCAGCAGTTCGAACGCACGGACCCAGTACTTC. Translated, it gives CASSSNARTQYF.

The chain employs TRBV7-6 and TRBJ2-3, with a possible D match to TRBD1 (6 bases). This CDR3 region has 15 residues. The germline CDR1 and CDR2 sequences are SGHVS and FNYEAQ. Trimming shortened V by 4 bases and J by 2 bases, and 13 bases separated the two germline ends. The CDR3 sequence: CASSSNREFTDTQYF. DNA for the CDR3: TGTGCCAGCAGCTCAAACAGGGAATTCACAGATACGCAGTATTTT.

This clonotype has ten or more counts. The genes are TRBV7-2 and TRBJ2-7; TRBD1 agrees at 8 bases. The CDR3 spans 14 residues. Germline CDR1 SGHTA, CDR2 FQGNSA. The trim removed 5 bases at V and 0 bases at J, leaving 3 bases unmatched. In nucleotides, the CDR3 is TGTGCCAGCAGCCCCCAGGGGGCCTCCTACGAGCAGTACTTC. Protein: CASSPQGASYEQYF.